The clone carrying this T cell receptor beta chain has only a few counts. The CDR3 covers 13 residues. The V and J ends lost 3 bases and 8 bases, in that order; junction bases with no gene match: 7. The V gene's germline CDR1 is DFQATT and CDR2 SNEGSKA (reference sequence). Through Arm-PCR of CDR3 regions and iRepertoire HTBI primers, TCR beta libraries were built. Each CDR3 protein gets one entry after TCRdb re-called the multiplex PCR reads with MiXCR. The sample records around 480,000 distinct CDR3 sequences, roughly 17% being singletons. This sample was taken from a study of regulatory T cells in long-lasting Graves disease. Time point here: newly diagnosed GD, antithyroid drugs for less than 3 months. Extracted RNA from PBMCs served as the source of the TCR library. This sample was also put to use in a study of T cells in Graves' hyperthyroidism and ophthalmopathy. Per that study: During a first-round RT-PCR of the TCR CDR3, the HTBI primer set was used. Also found in blood were most expanded thyroid clonotypes above 0.001.

The source was peripheral blood mononuclear cells (PBMCs), collected at new diagnosis, from a patient treated with antithyroid drugs. The chain recombines TRBV20-1 with TRBJ2-5, with 9 bases matching TRBD2. This clonotype originated in a man aged 35-49 years with Graves disease. The CDR3 is CSASHGTSPTQYF. The CDR3 bases are TGCAGTGCTAGCCACGGGACTAGCCCTACCCAGTACTTC.